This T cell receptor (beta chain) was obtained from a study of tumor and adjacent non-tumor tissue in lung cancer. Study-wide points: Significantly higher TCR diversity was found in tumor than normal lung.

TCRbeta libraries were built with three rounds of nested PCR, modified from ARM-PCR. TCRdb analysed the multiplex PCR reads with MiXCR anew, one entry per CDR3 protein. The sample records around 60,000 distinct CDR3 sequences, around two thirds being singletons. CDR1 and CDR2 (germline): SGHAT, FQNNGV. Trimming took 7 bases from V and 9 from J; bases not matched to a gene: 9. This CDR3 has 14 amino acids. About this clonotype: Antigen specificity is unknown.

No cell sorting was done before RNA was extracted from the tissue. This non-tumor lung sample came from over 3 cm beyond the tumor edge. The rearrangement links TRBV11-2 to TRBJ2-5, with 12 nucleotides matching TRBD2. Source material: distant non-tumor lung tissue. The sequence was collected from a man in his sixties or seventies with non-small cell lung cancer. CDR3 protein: CASKWTSGAEAQYF. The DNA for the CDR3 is TGTGCCAGCAAATGGACTAGCGGGGCGGAGGCCCAGTACTTC.